Following are 27 T cell receptor beta chains from one sample sequenced in a study of beta chain features in type 1 diabetes (dated 2018 in TCRdb). What the research found in general, with its limitations: In all four CD4+ subsets, TCRB CDR3 length was moderately but significantly shorter in type 1 diabetes patients.

Their recognized antigens are unknown. Libraries were constructed by the immunoSEQ multiplex PCR assay. The entire amount of isolated RNA was reverse transcribed using the High Capacity cDNA Reverse Transcription Kit, so the sequenced TCRB transcripts were expressed ones. TCRdb holds this immuneACCESS table with in-frame rearrangements only. Some clones are missing; in checked studies, unresolved V genes explain under half, and the rest has no known cause. The sample table holds 300,000 to 350,000 clones, of which 9.3% were seen once. Jointly, the top ten make up approximately 1% of the sample. The sample consisted of central memory CD4+ T cells from blood. The receptors here all came from a man aged 30 to 45 with type 1 diabetes.

This clone was seen a few times. The rearrangement joins TRBV7-9 to TRBJ1-2, with no clear D. Germline CDR1 reads SEHNR; CDR2 reads FQNEAQ (reference sequence). With 5 bases removed from V and 8 bases from J, the gap between germline ends came to 12 bases. The length of the CDR3 is 12 residues. The CDR3 here is CASSPRGGGYTF. CDR3 in DNA: TGTGCCAGCAGCCCACGCGGCGGCGGCTACACCTTC.

This clone came up a few times. In DNA form, the CDR3 reads TGTGCCAGCAGCTCCAGGGAAGGGGCCAAAAACATTCAGTACTTC. Translated: CASSSREGAKNIQYF. The V call is TRBV13, the J call TRBJ2-4, with D perhaps matching TRBD1 (5 bases). In germline, CDR1 is PRHDT, CDR2 FYEKMQ (reference sequence). Trimming took 4 bases from V and 1 from J, leaving 11 bases between them. The CDR3 consists of 15 residues. The full variable domain, with the rest looked up from reference TRBV13 and TRBJ2-4, is AAGVIQSPRHLIKEKRETATLKCYPIPRHDTVYWYQQGPGQDPQFLISFYEKMQSDKGSIPDRFSAQQFSDYHSELNMSSLELGDSALYFCASSSREGAKNIQYFGAGTRLSVL.

This clone occurred a few times. The chain has TRBV6-6 and TRBJ2-6; D is ambiguous. The CDR3 covers 16 residues. Germline-derived CDR1 and CDR2 are MNHNY and SVGAGI (reference sequence). The V and J ends lost 6 bases and 0 bases respectively, with 12 bases between them. CDR3 bases: TGTGCCAGCAGCGATCGGCGGACCTCTGGGGCCAACGTCCTGACTTTC. Amino acids: CASSDRRTSGANVLTF.

In regard to this clone: Other DNA sequences in this sample translate to the same CDR3. The gene calls are TRBV19 and TRBJ1-5; D call uncertain. The CDR3 has 13 residues. The V end was cut by 1 base, the J end by 6 bases, with 7 bases between. The germline gives CDR1 LNHDA, CDR2 SQIVND (reference sequence). The DNA of the CDR3 is TGTGCCAGTAGTATAGCCCACCGTCAGCCCCAGCATTTT. Translation: CASSIAHRQPQHF.

The chain uses TRBV19 and TRBJ2-7; 7 nucleotides line up with TRBD1. Germline CDR1 is LNHDA and CDR2 is SQIVND (reference sequence). Germline trimming cut 3 bases from V and 0 bases from J; bases unmatched to any gene: 8. The CDR3 is 16 amino acids. CDR3 residues: CASSIALTGSSYEQYF. As DNA, the CDR3 is TGTGCCAGTAGTATTGCCCTGACAGGGTCCTCCTACGAGCAGTACTTC.

This clone was found a few times. The chain uses TRBV5-1 and TRBJ2-3; 10 nucleotides line up with TRBD2. In germline, CDR1 is SGHRS, CDR2 YFSETQ. The CDR3 extends over 17 amino acids. The V gene end was trimmed by 0 bases and the J gene end by 5 bases; junction bases not matched to a gene: 9. Here the CDR3 DNA reads TGCGCCAGCAGCTTGGCCACGGCTAGCGGGGGACTAGATACGCAGTATTTT. Translating it yields CASSLATASGGLDTQYF.

This chain connects TRBV7-6 to TRBJ2-5; D is perhaps TRBD1 (5 bases). The CDR3 is 13 residues long. Trimming took off 5 bases at V and 1 base at J, with 8 bases between the two ends. Germline values: CDR1 SGHVS, CDR2 FNYEAQ. Here the CDR3 reads CASSQDTQETQYF. In DNA, the CDR3 is TGTGCCAGCAGCCAGGACACCCAAGAGACCCAGTACTTC.

The V call is TRBV19, the J call TRBJ2-7; no clear D. The germline V gene has CDR1 LNHDA and CDR2 SQIVND (reference sequence). Between the trimmed V and J ends, which lost 6 bases and 5 bases, there was a span of 14 bases. This CDR3 has 13 amino acids. The CDR3 protein is CASRDGPRDEQYF. CDR3 DNA sequence: TGTGCCAGTAGAGACGGACCCCGGGACGAGCAGTACTTC.

This clone occurred a few times. The chain is built from TRBV5-1 and TRBJ2-1; D may be TRBD1 or TRBD2 (5 bases each). CDR1 is SGHRS and CDR2 is YFSETQ in the germline V gene. V was shortened by 0 bases and J by 4 bases, with 11 bases between the two germline ends. The CDR3 loop spans 15 amino acids. The CDR3 loop reads CASSLGGEYYNEQFF. Written as DNA, the CDR3 is TGCGCCAGCAGCTTGGGAGGGGAATATTACAATGAGCAGTTCTTC.

This clone showed up just a few times. The chain is built from TRBV5-1 and TRBJ1-1; D possibly corresponds to TRBD1 (6 bases). The CDR3 has 13 amino acids. V gave up 3 bases and J gave up 4 bases, with 10 bases separating them. The germline gives CDR1 SGHRS, CDR2 YFSETQ. CDR3 protein: CASSSDRPTEAFF. In nucleotides, the CDR3 is TGCGCCAGCAGCTCCGACAGGCCCACTGAAGCTTTCTTT.

There are a few counts of this clone. V and J are TRBV5-6 and TRBJ2-4; D gene unclear. V lost 0 bases and J lost 8, with 12 bases in between. The CDR3 contains 14 residues. Germline CDR1 reads SGHDT; CDR2 reads YYEEEE. In nucleotides, the CDR3 is TGTGCCAGCAGCTTGGGGTCAGTTAGGGACATTCAGTACTTC. Amino acids: CASSLGSVRDIQYF.

This rearrangement joins TRBV27 to TRBJ2-5; 7 bases match TRBD1. The end of the DNA aligns better with TRBJ2-7, so the J call may be wrong. The CDR3 length is 15 residues. The germline V gene encodes CDR1 MNHEY and CDR2 SMNVEV (reference sequence). The CDR3 DNA sequence: TGTGCCAGCAGTCCAGGGGACAGAAGCTCCTACGAGCAGTACTTC. Protein product: CASSPGDRSSYEQYF.

The rearrangement joins TRBV9 to TRBJ2-2, with D possibly TRBD2 on 5 matching bases. V dropped 3 bases and J dropped 4 bases, with 13 bases sitting between them. The CDR3 consists of 15 residues. Looked up from germline, CDR1 is SGDLS and CDR2 is YYNGEE. DNA for the CDR3: TGTGCCAGCAGCGCCAGGACTTCTTCCACCGGGGAGCTGTTTTTT. Its protein product is CASSARTSSTGELFF.

The chain is built from TRBV20-1 and TRBJ1-2; D is ambiguous. The CDR3 covers 10 residues. From germline, CDR1 is DFQATT and CDR2 SNEGSKA (reference sequence). V lost 6 bases and J lost 8, with 10 bases in between. CDR3 amino acids: CSAEDRGYTF. CDR3 DNA sequence: TGCAGTGCGGAAGACCGGGGCTACACCTTC.

V usage is TRBV7-8 and J usage is TRBJ2-3; 7 nucleotides match TRBD2. Germline V gives CDR1 SGHVS, CDR2 FQNEAQ. The CDR3 spans 16 residues. V trimming: 5 bases; J trimming: 0 bases; junction bases outside the gene matches: 8. Written as DNA, the CDR3 is TGTGCCAGCAGCCCCCGGACTAGGTCTAGCACAGATACGCAGTATTTT. This codes for CASSPRTRSSTDTQYF.

V gene TRBV30 combines with J gene TRBJ1-1; a weak D match, TRBD1 (6 bases). Germline V CDR1 and CDR2: GTSNPN, SVGIG (reference sequence). This CDR3 has 13 amino acids. V lost 2 bases, J lost 1 base, and 8 bases lay in between. The CDR3 loop reads CAWSPQGNTEAFF. The CDR3 DNA sequence: TGTGCCTGGAGTCCACAGGGGAACACTGAAGCTTTCTTT.

The chain links TRBV7-2 to TRBJ2-3; perhaps D is TRBD1 or TRBD2 (6 bases each). The CDR3 consists of 16 residues. From germline, CDR1 is SGHTA and CDR2 FQGNSA. Trimming stripped 7 bases from V and 0 bases from J, with 17 bases between. CDR3 DNA sequence: TGTGCCAGCACCTTCGGGGGCACAGGGAGCACAGATACGCAGTATTTT. Protein sequence: CASTFGGTGSTDTQYF. Filled out from reference TRBV7-2 and TRBJ2-3, the complete variable domain reads GAGVSQSPSNKVTEKGKDVELRCDPISGHTALYWYRQSLGQGLEFLIYFQGNSAPDKSGLPSDRFSAERTGGSVSTLTIQRTQQEDSAVYLCASTFGGTGSTDTQYFGPGTRLTVL.

This chain links TRBV6-5 with TRBJ2-7; 7 nucleotides agree with TRBD1. V lost 6 bases, J lost 4 bases, and 12 bases stayed unmatched. CDR3 length: 15 residues. CDR1 and CDR2 from the germline V gene are MNHEY and SVGAGI. The CDR3 nucleotides read TGTGCCAGCAGACGGGCCCGGGACAGTGCGTACGAGCAGTACTTC. Protein product: CASRRARDSAYEQYF.

This clone was seen more than once but under ten times. CDR3 amino acids: CASSDRQGSNQPQHF. The CDR3 nucleotides read TGTGCCAGCAGCGACCGACAGGGCAGCAATCAGCCCCAGCATTTT. The V and J genes are TRBV5-4 and TRBJ1-5, with 7 bases that match TRBD1. The CDR3 is made up of 15 amino acids. In germline, CDR1 is SGHNT, CDR2 YYREEE (reference sequence). Losses at the gene ends were 4 bases for V and 1 base for J; bases not matched to a gene: 5.

There are a few counts of this clone. This chain connects TRBV7-9 to TRBJ2-2; D gene unclear. V was clipped by 2 bases and J by 0 bases, with 4 bases between them. The CDR3 runs 14 residues. Per the germline V gene, CDR1 is SEHNR and CDR2 is FQNEAQ (reference sequence). CDR3 region: CASSLRPNTGELFF. CDR3 in DNA: TGTGCCAGCAGCTTACGACCGAACACCGGGGAGCTGTTTTTT.

V and J are TRBV5-6 and TRBJ2-3, with TRBD1 matching over 9 bases. This CDR3 contains 18 residues. The junction had 8 bases not matched to a gene; V was cut back by 0 bases and J by 0 bases. The V gene's germline CDR1 is SGHDT and CDR2 YYEEEE. In DNA form, the CDR3 reads TGTGCCAGCAGCTTGGACATTTTCGGGACAGGGAGCACAGATACGCAGTATTTT. It is translated as CASSLDIFGTGSTDTQYF.

This chain links TRBV5-4 with TRBJ1-2; D not certain. This CDR3 is 14 amino acids long. Per germline, CDR1 SGHNT and CDR2 YYREEE (reference sequence). V was pared by 0 bases and J by 4 bases, with 10 bases between. The CDR3 loop is CASSLAGSVYGYTF. DNA for the CDR3: TGTGCCAGCAGCTTGGCGGGATCCGTCTATGGCTACACCTTC.

J is TRBJ1-6 and V is TRBV30; possible D gene TRBD1, 5 bases. Between the trimmed V and J ends, which lost 2 bases and 7 bases, there was a span of 18 bases. The CDR3 covers 16 residues. From germline, CDR1 is GTSNPN and CDR2 SVGIG (reference sequence). CDR3 in DNA: TGTGCCTGGAGTCCCCAGATAGGACACCAAAATTCACCCCTCCACTTT. As protein: CAWSPQIGHQNSPLHF.

This clone was seen more than once but under ten times. V is TRBV15 and J is TRBJ1-2, with TRBD1 identical over 9 bases. Losses at the gene ends were 4 bases for V and 7 bases for J; bases not matched to a gene: 4. CDR3 size: 13 residues. The germline gives CDR1 LNHNV, CDR2 YYDKDF (reference sequence). The CDR3 DNA follows: TGTGCCACCAGCACCGACAGGGGGATTGGCTACACCTTC. Protein: CATSTDRGIGYTF.

This clone was counted at least ten times. The chain carries TRBV7-2 and TRBJ2-1; no definite D call. V lost 6 bases to trimming and J lost 0 bases, with 6 bases between them. The CDR3 runs to 13 residues. Looked up from germline, CDR1 is SGHTA and CDR2 is FQGNSA. The CDR3 reads CASSQSSYNEQFF. CDR3 bases: TGTGCCAGCAGTCAAAGCTCCTACAATGAGCAGTTCTTC.

This clone appeared a few times. The CDR3 DNA reads as TGTGCTAGTGGTCTAGACCACACAGATACGCAGTATTTT. Protein product: CASGLDHTDTQYF. The V call is TRBV12-5, the J call TRBJ2-3; D remains ambiguous. In germline, CDR1 is LGHNT, CDR2 FRNRAP. The CDR3 length is 13 residues. Trimming stripped 5 bases from V and 2 bases from J, with 8 bases between.

This clone was seen a handful of times. The V and J genes are TRBV5-1 and TRBJ1-6, with D unresolved. This CDR3 contains 15 residues. Trimming stripped 0 bases from V and 10 bases from J, with 14 bases between. Germline V CDR1 and CDR2: SGHRS, YFSETQ. CDR3 sequence (DNA): TGCGCCAGCAGCTTGGCAGCGGACGTCTACTCACCCCTCCACTTT. It codes for CASSLAADVYSPLHF.